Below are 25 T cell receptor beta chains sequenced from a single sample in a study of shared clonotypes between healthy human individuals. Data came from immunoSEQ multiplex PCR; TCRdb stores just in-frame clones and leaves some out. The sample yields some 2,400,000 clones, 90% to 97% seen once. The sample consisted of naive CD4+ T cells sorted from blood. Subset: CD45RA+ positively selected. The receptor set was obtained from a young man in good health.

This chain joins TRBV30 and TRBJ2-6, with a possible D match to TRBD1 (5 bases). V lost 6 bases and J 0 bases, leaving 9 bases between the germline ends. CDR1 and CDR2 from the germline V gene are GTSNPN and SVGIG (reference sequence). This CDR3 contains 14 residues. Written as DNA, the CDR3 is TGTGCCTGCACAGGTCCCTCTGGGGCCAACGTCCTGACTTTC. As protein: CACTGPSGANVLTF. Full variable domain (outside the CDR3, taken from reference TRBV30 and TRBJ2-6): SQTIHQWPATLVQPVGSPLSLECTVEGTSNPNLYWYRQAAGRGLQLLFYSVGIGQISSEVPQNLSASRPQDRQFILSSKKLLLSDSGFYLCACTGPSGANVLTFGAGSRLTVL.

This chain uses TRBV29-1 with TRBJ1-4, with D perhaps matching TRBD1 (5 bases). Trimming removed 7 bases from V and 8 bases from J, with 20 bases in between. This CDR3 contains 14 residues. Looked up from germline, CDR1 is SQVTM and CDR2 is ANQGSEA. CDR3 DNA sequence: TGCAGCGCCCAGGGACTGGGCGAGGAAGAAAAACTGTTTTTT. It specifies CSAQGLGEEEKLFF.

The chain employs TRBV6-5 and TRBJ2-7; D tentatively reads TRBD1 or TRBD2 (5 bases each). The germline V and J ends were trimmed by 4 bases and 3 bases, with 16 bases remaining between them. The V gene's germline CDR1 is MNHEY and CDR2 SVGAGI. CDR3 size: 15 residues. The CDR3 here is CASSSSRDAIYEQYF. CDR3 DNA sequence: TGTGCCAGCAGTTCCTCCCGGGACGCAATCTACGAGCAGTACTTC.

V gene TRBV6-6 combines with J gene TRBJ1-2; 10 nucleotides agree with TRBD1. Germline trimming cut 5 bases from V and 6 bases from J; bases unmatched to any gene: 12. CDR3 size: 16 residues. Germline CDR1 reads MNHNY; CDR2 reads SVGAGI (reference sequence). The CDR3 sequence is CASSTLGQGGQHGYTF. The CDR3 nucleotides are TGTGCCAGCAGTACCCTCGGACAGGGGGGACAGCATGGCTACACCTTC.

The CDR3 coding sequence is TGTGCCAGCAGCCCTCGTCCGAGCTCCTACAATGAGCAGTTCTTC. Residues: CASSPRPSSYNEQFF. The chain recombines TRBV9 with TRBJ2-1; no clear D. This CDR3 comprises 15 residues. Germline V lookup: CDR1 SGDLS, CDR2 YYNGEE. V lost 4 bases to trimming and J lost 0 bases, with 11 bases between them.

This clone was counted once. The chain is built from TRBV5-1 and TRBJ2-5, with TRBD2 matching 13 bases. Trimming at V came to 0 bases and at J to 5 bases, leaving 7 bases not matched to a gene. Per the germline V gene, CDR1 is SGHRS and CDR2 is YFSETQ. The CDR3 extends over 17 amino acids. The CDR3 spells CASSLEGLAGVGETQYF. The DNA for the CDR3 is TGCGCCAGCAGCTTGGAAGGACTAGCGGGAGTAGGGGAGACCCAGTACTTC.

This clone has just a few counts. This chain's CDR3 is CSAGSQPQHF. In DNA form, the CDR3 reads TGCAGTGCTGGGAGTCAGCCCCAGCATTTT. The V and J genes are TRBV20-1 and TRBJ1-5; D uncertain. CDR3 size: 10 residues. The ends were cut back, 5 bases at V and 6 bases at J, with 5 bases in the middle. The V gene's germline CDR1 is DFQATT and CDR2 SNEGSKA (reference sequence).

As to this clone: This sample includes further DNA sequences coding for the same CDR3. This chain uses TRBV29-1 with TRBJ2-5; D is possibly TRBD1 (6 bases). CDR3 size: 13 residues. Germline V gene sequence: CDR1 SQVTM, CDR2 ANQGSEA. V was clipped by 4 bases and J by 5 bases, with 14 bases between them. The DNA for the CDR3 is TGCAGCGTTGGGCAGGGGCTGGGGGAGACCCAGTACTTC. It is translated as CSVGQGLGETQYF.

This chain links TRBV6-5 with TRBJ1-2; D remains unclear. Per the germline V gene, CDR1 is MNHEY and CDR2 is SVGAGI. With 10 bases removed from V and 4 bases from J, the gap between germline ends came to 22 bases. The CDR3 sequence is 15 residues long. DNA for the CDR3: TGTGCCACCAACGGAAGAGGAAAGGAAGGCTATGGCTACACCTTC. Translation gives CATNGRGKEGYGYTF.

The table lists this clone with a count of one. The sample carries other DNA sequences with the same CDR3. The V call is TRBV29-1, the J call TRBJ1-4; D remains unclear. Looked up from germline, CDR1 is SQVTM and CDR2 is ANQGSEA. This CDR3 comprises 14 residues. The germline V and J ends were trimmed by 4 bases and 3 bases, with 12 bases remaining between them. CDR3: CSVASGGPNEKLFF. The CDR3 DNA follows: TGCAGCGTTGCTTCCGGCGGGCCTAATGAAAAACTGTTTTTT.

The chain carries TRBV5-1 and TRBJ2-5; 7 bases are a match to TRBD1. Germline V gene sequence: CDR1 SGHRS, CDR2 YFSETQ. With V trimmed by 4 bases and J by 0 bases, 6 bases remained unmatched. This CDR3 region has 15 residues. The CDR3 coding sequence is TGCGCCAGCAGCGAATCGACAGGGAACCAAGAGACCCAGTACTTC. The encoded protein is CASSESTGNQETQYF.

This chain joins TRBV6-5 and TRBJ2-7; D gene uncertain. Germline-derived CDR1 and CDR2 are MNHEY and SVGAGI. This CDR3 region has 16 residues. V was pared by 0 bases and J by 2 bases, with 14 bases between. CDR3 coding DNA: TGTGCCAGCAGTTACTCGAATAGGTTCGGGCCCTACGAGCAGTACTTC. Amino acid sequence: CASSYSNRFGPYEQYF.

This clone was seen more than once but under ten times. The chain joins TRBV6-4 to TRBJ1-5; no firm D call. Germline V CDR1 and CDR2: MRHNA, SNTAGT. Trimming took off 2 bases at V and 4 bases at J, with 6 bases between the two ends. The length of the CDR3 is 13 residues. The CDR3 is CASSDGMNQPQHF. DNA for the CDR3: TGTGCCAGCAGTGACGGAATGAATCAGCCCCAGCATTTT.

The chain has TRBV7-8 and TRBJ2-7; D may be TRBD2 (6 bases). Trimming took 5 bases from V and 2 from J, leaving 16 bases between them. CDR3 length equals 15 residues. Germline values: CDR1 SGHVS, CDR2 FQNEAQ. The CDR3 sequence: CASSLGLGLTYEQYF. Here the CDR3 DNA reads TGTGCCAGCAGCCTCGGACTGGGACTTACCTACGAGCAGTACTTC.

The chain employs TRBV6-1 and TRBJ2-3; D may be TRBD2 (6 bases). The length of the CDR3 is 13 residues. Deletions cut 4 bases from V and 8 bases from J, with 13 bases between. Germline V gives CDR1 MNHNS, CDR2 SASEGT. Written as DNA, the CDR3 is TGTGCCAGCAGTGGCCTCGGGGGTGTTACGCAGTATTTT. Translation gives CASSGLGGVTQYF.

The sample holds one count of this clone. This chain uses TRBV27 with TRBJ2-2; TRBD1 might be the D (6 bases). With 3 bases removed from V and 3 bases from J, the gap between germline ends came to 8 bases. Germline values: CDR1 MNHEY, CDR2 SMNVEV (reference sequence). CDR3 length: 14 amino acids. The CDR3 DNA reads TGTGCCAGCAGTTTTGGGGGCTACACCGGGGAGCTGTTTTTT. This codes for CASSFGGYTGELFF.

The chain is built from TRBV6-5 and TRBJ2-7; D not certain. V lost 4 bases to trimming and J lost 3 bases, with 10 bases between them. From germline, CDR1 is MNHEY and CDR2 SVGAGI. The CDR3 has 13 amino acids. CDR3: CASSLGSLYEQYF. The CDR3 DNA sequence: TGTGCCAGCAGTTTAGGGTCCCTCTACGAGCAGTACTTC.

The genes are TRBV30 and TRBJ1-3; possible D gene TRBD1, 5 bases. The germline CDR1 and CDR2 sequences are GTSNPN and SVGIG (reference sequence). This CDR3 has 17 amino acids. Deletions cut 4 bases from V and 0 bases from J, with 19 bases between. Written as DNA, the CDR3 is TGTGCCTGGAAAACCGGGCTCCTTGGGGGCTCTGGAAACACCATATATTTT. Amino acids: CAWKTGLLGGSGNTIYF.

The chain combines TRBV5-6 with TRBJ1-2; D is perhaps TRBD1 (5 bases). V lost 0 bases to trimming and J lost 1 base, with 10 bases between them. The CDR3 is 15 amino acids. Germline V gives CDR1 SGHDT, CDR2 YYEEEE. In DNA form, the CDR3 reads TGTGCCAGCAGCTTGGGCAGGGTAGTTAACTATGGCTACACCTTC. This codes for CASSLGRVVNYGYTF.

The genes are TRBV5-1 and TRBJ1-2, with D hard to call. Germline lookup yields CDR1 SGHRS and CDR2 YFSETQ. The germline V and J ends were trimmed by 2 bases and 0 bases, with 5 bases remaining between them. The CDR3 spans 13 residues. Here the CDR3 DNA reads TGCGCCAGCAGCTTTAGCTCTAACTATGGCTACACCTTC. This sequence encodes CASSFSSNYGYTF.

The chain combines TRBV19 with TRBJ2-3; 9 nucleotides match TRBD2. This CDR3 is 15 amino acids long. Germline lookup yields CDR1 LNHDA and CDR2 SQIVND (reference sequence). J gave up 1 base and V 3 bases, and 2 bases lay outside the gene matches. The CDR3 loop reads CASSILAGRTDTQYF. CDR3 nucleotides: TGTGCCAGTAGTATTCTAGCGGGACGCACAGATACGCAGTATTTT.

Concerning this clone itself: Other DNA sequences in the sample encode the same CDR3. CDR3: CASSPFASYEQYF. In DNA, the CDR3 is TGTGCCAGCTCGCCCTTCGCCTCCTACGAGCAGTACTTC. The gene calls are TRBV18 and TRBJ2-7; D is undetermined. The V and J ends lost 6 bases and 0 bases respectively, with 9 bases between them. The CDR3 covers 13 residues. Germline loops: CDR1 KGHSH, CDR2 LQKENI.

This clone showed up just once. The DNA for the CDR3 is TGTGCCAGCATCTTAGGTCGACAAGTGTCCTACGAGCAGTACTTC. This gives the protein CASILGRQVSYEQYF. The chain joins TRBV6-1 to TRBJ2-7; D is ambiguous. The CDR3 covers 15 residues. Trimming left V 7 bases short and J 1 base short, with 17 bases between. Germline V lookup: CDR1 MNHNS, CDR2 SASEGT.

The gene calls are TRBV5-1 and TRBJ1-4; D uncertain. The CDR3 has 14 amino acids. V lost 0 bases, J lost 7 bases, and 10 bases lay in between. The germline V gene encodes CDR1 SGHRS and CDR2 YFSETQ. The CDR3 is CASSLGTSGEKLFF. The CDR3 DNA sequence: TGCGCCAGCAGCTTGGGAACAAGTGGTGAAAAACTGTTTTTT.

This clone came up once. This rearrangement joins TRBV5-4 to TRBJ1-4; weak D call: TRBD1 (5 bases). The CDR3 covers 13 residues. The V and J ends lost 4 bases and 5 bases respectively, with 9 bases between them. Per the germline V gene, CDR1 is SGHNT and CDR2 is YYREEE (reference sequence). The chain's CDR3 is CASSGGRNEKLFF. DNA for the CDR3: TGTGCCAGCAGCGGGGGGAGGAATGAAAAACTGTTTTTT.